This T cell receptor beta chain came from a study of cytotoxic CD8 clonotypes in ibrutinib-treated CLL. Study summary: The response samples were taken once patients had been treated for a median of about 12 months, range 6 to 36.

Assay: immunoSEQ multiplex PCR; the TCRdb copy retains only in-frame clones and omits some. The data contain about 130,000 clones, about 85% of them singletons. Germline V lookup: CDR1 SNHLY, CDR2 FYNNEI. V lost 7 bases and J lost 6, with 21 bases in between. The CDR3 has 16 residues. J is TRBJ2-2 and V is TRBV2; tentatively, D is TRBD1 (6 bases). This sample comprised PBMCs, obtained after 24 months of ibrutinib treatment. The clonotype was recovered from a human donor with chronic lymphocytic leukemia. In nucleotides, the CDR3 is TGTGCCAGCACTAATACCATTAACAGGGCTGCCGGGGAGCTGTTTTTT. It is translated as CASTNTINRAAGELFF.